Below are 27 T cell receptor beta chains sequenced from a single sample in a study of tumor-infiltrating lymphocytes in primary liver carcinoma. The researchers produced TCR beta cDNA from around 500 ng total RNA with a constant-region primer. Libraries for TCR beta were built through three nested multiplex PCR rounds, which together made up a slightly modified ARM-PCR procedure. The opening two PCR rounds, around 11 cycles each, paired TRBV1-TRBV30 forward primers with a C-beta reverse primer. Using its own MiXCR run on the multiplex PCR reads, TCRdb lists one record per CDR3 protein. The table includes roughly 86,000 distinct CDR3 sequences, 65% to 70% detected once. It was from about 19-30 mg of unsorted bulk tissue that RNA and DNA were co-extracted. Sequenced material: tumor-adjacent normal liver tissue. The source is a man in his forties with primary liver carcinoma and hepatitis B virus infection.

A remark on this clonotype: One junction end does not reproduce the germline sequence, and a read error may be involved. This rearrangement joins TRBV2 to TRBJ2-5; no clear D. The CDR3 is made up of 13 amino acids. CDR1 is SNHLY, CDR2 FYNNEI, per germline. CDR3 nucleotides: TGTGCCAGCGCCGCCCCGGTCGGAGAGACCCAATACTTC. As protein: CASAAPVGETQYF.

Points on this clonotype: A single base separates this from a much larger clone, so it may be a read error. The chain couples TRBV12-3 or TRBV12-4 to TRBJ2-4; D call uncertain. This CDR3 comprises 14 residues. The CDR3: CANSLVAIGNIQYF. CDR3 bases: TGTGCCAACAGTTTAGTTGCTATAGGAAACATTCAGTACTTC.

This clonotype was observed once. The chain uses TRBV5-1 and TRBJ2-7, with D uncertain. This CDR3 is 14 amino acids long. Per the germline V gene, CDR1 is SGHRS and CDR2 is YFSETQ. The V gene lost 4 bases and the J gene lost 4 bases, with 15 bases spanning the gap. CDR3 sequence: CASSPRPLGYEQYF. In nucleotides, the CDR3 is TGCGCCAGCAGCCCAAGACCCCTCGGTTACGAGCAGTACTTC. The entire variable domain, with the rest obtained from reference TRBV5-1 and TRBJ2-7, is as follows: KAGVTQTPRYLIKTRGQQVTLSCSPISGHRSVSWYQQTPGQGLQFLFEYFSETQRNKGNFPGRFSGRQFSNSRSEMNVSTLELGDSALYLCASSPRPLGYEQYFGPGTRLTVT.

About this clonotype itself: The junction differs from germline at one of its ends, possibly a read error. The J gene is TRBJ2-1, the V gene TRBV7-9; 10 nucleotides line up with TRBD1. Germline loops: CDR1 SEHNR, CDR2 FQNEAQ (reference sequence). CDR3 length equals 15 residues. The CDR3 region has the DNA TGTGCCAGCAGCTTAGGACAGGGGGCCCTCAATAAGCAGCTCTTC. This gives the protein CASSLGQGALNKQLF.

As to this clonotype: A read error may produce the germline difference seen at one junction end. J is TRBJ2-3 and V is TRBV11-1; TRBD2 matches at 7 bases. This CDR3 has 16 amino acids. CDR1 and CDR2 (germline): SGHAT, FQDESV (reference sequence). The DNA of the CDR3 is TGTGCCAACAGCCTCCTTGATGGGAGGGTTGCAGATACGCAGTATTTT. Translating gives CANSLLDGRVADTQYF.

As regards this clonotype: This may come from a read error, since a much larger clone is one base off. The genes are TRBV6-1 and TRBJ1-2; a possible D gene is TRBD1 (6 bases). Trimming cost V 2 bases and J 4 bases, with 11 bases left between them. CDR3 size: 14 residues. From germline, CDR1 is MNHNS and CDR2 SASEGT. The CDR3 DNA is TGTGCCAGCAGTGAATGGCTGGACAGCTATGGCTACACCTTC. Its protein is CASSEWLDSYGYTF.

Worth noting for this clonotype: A much more abundant neighbour one base away suggests this may be a read error. This rearrangement joins TRBV29-1 to TRBJ2-5, with 9 bases identical to TRBD1. Germline CDR1 reads SQVTM; CDR2 reads ANQGSEA. This CDR3 comprises 12 residues. The CDR3 sequence is CSIDRGQETQYF. The CDR3 DNA follows: TGCAGCATTGACAGGGGGCAAGAGACCCAGTACTTC.

Regarding this clonotype: This CDR3 is missing its conserved last phenylalanine or tryptophan, likely due to a read error. It is unclear where the CDR3 begins or ends on the DNA, so no DNA is shown, and the CDR3 is as TCRdb lists it. The chain joins TRBV11-2 to TRBJ2-1; the table's D call, TRBD2, was not checked against the DNA. The CDR3 is 12 residues long, ends included. The germline CDR1 and CDR2 sequences are SGHAT and FQNNGV. The CDR3 region is CASSLVGREQFS.

To note about this clonotype: A read error is likely, as this CDR3 ends without the conserved phenylalanine or tryptophan. This chain joins TRBV7-9 and TRBJ2-3; 7 nucleotides line up with TRBD2. The V gene's germline CDR1 is SEHNR and CDR2 FQNEAQ (reference sequence). CDR3 size: 14 residues. The CDR3 DNA follows: TGTACCAGCAGCTTCGGGCGGGAGATAGATACGCAGTATTCT. Amino acids: CTSSFGREIDTQYS.

The chain joins TRBV20-1 to TRBJ2-7; 8 nucleotides match TRBD2. Trimming took 5 bases from V and 1 from J; bases not matched to a gene: 7. Germline V gene lookup returns CDR1 DFQATT and CDR2 SNEGSKA (reference sequence). The CDR3 is made up of 14 amino acids. CDR3 nucleotide sequence: TGCAGTGCTGGGCCGGGACTAGAATCCTACGAGCAGTACTTC. Residues: CSAGPGLESYEQYF.

Remarks on this clonotype: The junction does not match germline at one end; this may be a read error. The gene calls are TRBV13 and TRBJ2-2; D unclear. The germline V gene encodes CDR1 PRHDT and CDR2 FYEKMQ (reference sequence). This CDR3 spans 15 amino acids. CDR3 sequence reads: CASSFLSAKTGELFF. DNA for the CDR3: TGTGCCAGCAGCTTCCTCAGTGCGAAAACCGGGGAGCTGTTTTTT.

This chain connects TRBV2 to TRBJ2-2; 8 positions match TRBD2. Germline lookup yields CDR1 SNHLY and CDR2 FYNNEI. J was trimmed by 4 bases and V by 7 bases; bases with no gene match: 11. This CDR3 is 16 amino acids long. CDR3 in amino acids: CASMPSGYRRTGELFF. The CDR3 coding sequence is TGTGCCAGCATGCCTAGCGGGTACCGCCGCACCGGGGAGCTGTTTTTT.

A word on this clonotype: A much larger clonotype is one base distant, so this may be a read error. This sequence joins TRBV10-1 and TRBJ2-3; D is perhaps TRBD1 or TRBD2 (5 bases each). Looked up from germline, CDR1 is WNHNN and CDR2 is SYGVQD (reference sequence). The CDR3 has 16 residues. In nucleotides, the CDR3 is TGCGCCAGCAGTGAGTCGACGGGACCCAGCACAGATAAGCAGTATTTT. Encoded protein: CASSESTGPSTDKQYF.

About this clonotype itself: At one end the junction does not follow the germline gene, possibly because of a read error. The V and J genes are TRBV4-1 and TRBJ2-5; D is possibly TRBD1 or TRBD2 (6 bases each). The CDR3 covers 16 residues. The germline V gene encodes CDR1 MGHRA and CDR2 YSYEKL. The CDR3 DNA reads as TGTGCCAGCAGCCAAGATGGGGTAGGGGGAGGCGAGACCCATTACTTC. Translating gives CASSQDGVGGGETHYF.

Comments on this clonotype: A much larger clone lies one base from this, so it may be a read error. In this CDR3 the conserved last residue, phenylalanine or tryptophan, is missing, so a read error is likely. The chain recombines TRBV14 with TRBJ1-1, with a possible D match to TRBD1 (6 bases). This CDR3 comprises 12 residues. V shed 5 bases and J shed 6 bases, with 10 bases lying between them. Germline CDR1 SGHDN, CDR2 FVKESK. Here the CDR3 DNA reads TGTGCCAGCAGCTCAACAGGGTCTGAAGCTTTCTAT. It is translated as CASSSTGSEAFY.

As to this clonotype: A much larger clone differs by one base, so this may be a read error. The chain employs TRBV6-1 and TRBJ2-3; tentatively, D is TRBD1 (5 bases). The CDR3 is 14 residues long. Trimming left V 4 bases short and J 2 bases short, with 10 bases between. Germline lookup yields CDR1 MNHNS and CDR2 SASEGT. The CDR3: CASSVGANTDTQYF. CDR3 nucleotide sequence: TGTGCCAGCAGTGTAGGGGCTAACACAGATACGCAGTATTTT.

This clonotype was counted only a few times. Since a much larger clone is just one base distant, this may be a read error. The chain links TRBV6-2 or TRBV6-3 to TRBJ2-7; either TRBD1 or TRBD2 may fit D (5 bases each). Germline V gene data show CDR1 as MNHEY and CDR2 as SVGEGT. The V end lost 4 bases, the J end lost 9 bases, and 19 bases lay between the germline ends. CDR3 length equals 14 residues. The DNA for the CDR3 is TGTGCCAGCAGTTGGGGGACGGCGGAGTCTGGGCAGTACTTC. Translating it yields CASSWGTAESGQYF.

With regard to this clonotype: In this CDR3 the conserved last residue, phenylalanine or tryptophan, is missing, so a read error is likely. CDR3 DNA: TGTGCCATTAGTGATAGTGGAGGAGCCGGGGAGCTGTTTTCT. The encoded protein is CAISDSGGAGELFS. The chain couples TRBV10-3 to TRBJ2-2; a possible D gene is TRBD2 (5 bases). This CDR3 comprises 14 residues. Germline lookup yields CDR1 ENHRY and CDR2 SYGVKD.

On this clonotype itself: A much larger clonotype is one base distant, so this may be a read error. The chain combines TRBV18 with TRBJ1-5; D is ambiguous. Trimming left V 8 bases short and J 3 bases short, with 11 bases between. CDR1 is KGHSH and CDR2 is LQKENI in the germline V gene. The CDR3 has 13 residues. CDR3 loop: CASPSTNNQPQHF. In nucleotides, the CDR3 is TGTGCCAGCCCGTCGACAAACAATCAGCCCCAGCATTTT.

This clonotype was seen ten or more times. This chain connects TRBV6-1 to TRBJ2-1, with TRBD2 matching 14 bases. The CDR3 totals 16 residues. Trimming at V came to 8 bases and at J to 7 bases, leaving 10 bases not matched to a gene. CDR1 MNHNS and CDR2 SASEGT come from the germline V gene. The CDR3 spells CASVRMGTSGRNEQFF. In DNA, the CDR3 is TGTGCCAGCGTACGAATGGGGACTAGCGGGAGAAATGAGCAGTTCTTC.

In DNA form, the CDR3 reads TGCAGCAGGGGGGACAAAAACTACGAGCAGTACTTC. Translation gives CSRGDKNYEQYF. The chain joins TRBV29-1 to TRBJ2-7; TRBD1 or TRBD2 may be the D gene (6 bases each). V was clipped by 8 bases and J by 3 bases, with 14 bases between them. The CDR3 loop spans 12 amino acids. Germline V gene lookup returns CDR1 SQVTM and CDR2 ANQGSEA.

This clonotype counts as medium-sized. The chain couples TRBV11-2 to TRBJ2-7; a possible D gene is TRBD2 (6 bases). There are 12 residues in the CDR3. CDR1 is SGHAT and CDR2 is FQNNGV in the germline V gene. The V end lost 5 bases, the J end lost 3 bases, and 8 bases lay between the germline ends. CDR3 DNA sequence: TGTGCCAGCAGCCTGCGGGACTACGAGCAGTACTTC. This codes for CASSLRDYEQYF.

The chain recombines TRBV5-4 with TRBJ2-4; D is possibly TRBD2 (6 bases). Germline V gene data show CDR1 as SGHNT and CDR2 as YYREEE (reference sequence). This CDR3 is built from 14 residues. V was clipped by 3 bases and J by 8 bases, with 15 bases between them. CDR3 bases: TGTGCCAGCAGCTCGGGACTGTGCCAATACATTCAGTACTTC. Its protein product is CASSSGLCQYIQYF.

Only a few counts were recorded for this clonotype. The chain recombines TRBV19 with TRBJ2-1, with TRBD2 matching over 8 bases. The CDR3 is made up of 16 amino acids. CDR1 is LNHDA and CDR2 is SQIVND in the germline V gene (reference sequence). The V segment lost 3 bases and the J segment 6 bases; nucleotides outside the gene matches: 10. CDR3 nucleotides: TGTGCCAGTAGTATTGGAGGGACGGGAGGGGTCAATGAGCAGTTCTTC. The encoded protein is CASSIGGTGGVNEQFF.

The chain employs TRBV20-1 and TRBJ2-1; 9 bases agree with TRBD2. The CDR3 covers 16 residues. With V trimmed by 2 bases and J by 2 bases, 7 bases remained unmatched. CDR1 is DFQATT and CDR2 is SNEGSKA in the germline V gene (reference sequence). The CDR3 DNA follows: TGCAGTGCTAGATCCCGACTAGCGGCTACCTACAATGAGCAGTTCTTC. Translation: CSARSRLAATYNEQFF.

This clonotype was counted many times. The CDR3 sequence is CASSDRASSYEQYF. Written as DNA, the CDR3 is TGTGCCAGCAGTGATCGGGCCAGCTCCTACGAGCAGTACTTC. The genes are TRBV6-1 and TRBJ2-7; D remains unclear. V was clipped by 3 bases and J by 0 bases, with 9 bases between them. This CDR3 region has 14 residues. Germline CDR1 reads MNHNS; CDR2 reads SASEGT.

At least ten counts were recorded for this clonotype. The rearrangement uses TRBV29-1 and TRBJ2-1; 10 bases match TRBD2. Germline V CDR1 and CDR2: SQVTM, ANQGSEA. The length of the CDR3 is 17 residues. Unmatched junction bases numbered 9, after V lost 4 bases and J lost 0 bases. CDR3 in DNA: TGCAGCGTTGTAGATAGCGGGAGGCCCAGCTCCTACAATGAGCAGTTCTTC. It yields the protein CSVVDSGRPSSYNEQFF.